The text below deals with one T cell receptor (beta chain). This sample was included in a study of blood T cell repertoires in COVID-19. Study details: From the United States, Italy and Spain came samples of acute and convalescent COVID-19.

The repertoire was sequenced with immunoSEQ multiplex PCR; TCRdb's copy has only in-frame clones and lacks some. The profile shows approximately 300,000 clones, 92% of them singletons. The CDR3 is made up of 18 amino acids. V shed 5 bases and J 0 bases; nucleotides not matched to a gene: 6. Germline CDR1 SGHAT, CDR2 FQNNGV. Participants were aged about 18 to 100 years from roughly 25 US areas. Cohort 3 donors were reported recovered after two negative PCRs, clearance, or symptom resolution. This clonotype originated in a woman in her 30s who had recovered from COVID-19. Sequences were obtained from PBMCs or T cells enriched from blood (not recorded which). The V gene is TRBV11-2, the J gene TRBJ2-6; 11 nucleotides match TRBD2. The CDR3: CASSLASGRLSGANVLTF. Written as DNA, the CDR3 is TGTGCCAGCAGCCTCGCTAGCGGGAGGCTCTCTGGGGCCAACGTCCTGACTTTC.